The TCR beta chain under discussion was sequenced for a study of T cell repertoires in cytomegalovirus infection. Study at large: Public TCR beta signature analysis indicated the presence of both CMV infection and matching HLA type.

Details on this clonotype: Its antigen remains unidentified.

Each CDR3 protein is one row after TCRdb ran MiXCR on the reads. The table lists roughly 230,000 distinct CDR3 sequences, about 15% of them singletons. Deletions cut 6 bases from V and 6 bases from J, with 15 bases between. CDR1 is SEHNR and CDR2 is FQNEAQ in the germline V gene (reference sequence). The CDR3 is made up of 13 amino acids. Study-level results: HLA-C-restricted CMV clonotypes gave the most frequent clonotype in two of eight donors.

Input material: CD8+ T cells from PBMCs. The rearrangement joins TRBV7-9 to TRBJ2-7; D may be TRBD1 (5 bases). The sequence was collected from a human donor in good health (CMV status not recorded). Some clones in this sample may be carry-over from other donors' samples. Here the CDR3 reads CASRTGFDLEQYF. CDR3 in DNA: TGTGCCAGCAGAACAGGATTCGACCTCGAGCAGTACTTC.